Following are 13 T cell receptor beta chains from one sample sequenced in a study of control samples from healthy donors and cancer patients. TCRdb's table, derived via immunoSEQ multiplex PCR, lists solely in-frame clones and lacks some. The data show some 130,000 clones, roughly 88% seen once. Sequencing input: blood. The source of these receptors is a middle-aged man in good health.

The chain combines TRBV13 with TRBJ2-7, with D tentatively TRBD2 (5 bases). The CDR3 has 15 residues. V lost 4 bases and J 3 bases, leaving 16 bases between the germline ends. Looked up from germline, CDR1 is PRHDT and CDR2 is FYEKMQ (reference sequence). CDR3 DNA: TGTGCCAGCAGCTCCCGTCCAGAGGGCGACTACGAGCAGTACTTC. It yields the protein CASSSRPEGDYEQYF. Using reference TRBV13 and TRBJ2-7 for the parts outside the CDR3, the full variable domain is AAGVIQSPRHLIKEKRETATLKCYPIPRHDTVYWYQQGPGQDPQFLISFYEKMQSDKGSIPDRFSAQQFSDYHSELNMSSLELGDSALYFCASSSRPEGDYEQYFGPGTRLTVT.

The chain uses TRBV6-6 and TRBJ2-7; the D is unclear. The CDR3 length is 11 residues. Germline V gene sequence: CDR1 MNHNY, CDR2 SVGAGI (reference sequence). Trimming shortened V by 5 bases and J by 2 bases, and 4 bases separated the two germline ends. The CDR3 DNA follows: TGTGCCAGCAGTCTAACCTACGAGCAGTACTTC. It specifies CASSLTYEQYF.

V is TRBV6-5 and J is TRBJ2-1, with D perhaps matching TRBD1 or TRBD2 (5 bases each). The CDR3 loop spans 13 amino acids. Deletions cut 8 bases from V and 3 bases from J, with 11 bases between. Germline CDR1 is MNHEY and CDR2 is SVGAGI. The CDR3 region has the DNA TGTGCCAGCGGGACGTCGGTCTACAATGAGCAGTTCTTC. Protein sequence: CASGTSVYNEQFF.

The V gene is TRBV12-5, the J gene TRBJ1-2, with D possibly being TRBD1 (6 bases). The CDR3 is made up of 15 amino acids. Germline V gene data show CDR1 as LGHNT and CDR2 as FRNRAP. The V end lost 1 base, the J end lost 4 bases, and 13 bases lay between the germline ends. CDR3 amino acids: CASGLADRPTYGYTF. DNA for the CDR3: TGTGCTAGTGGTTTGGCTGACAGGCCCACCTATGGCTACACCTTC.

The V and J genes are TRBV18 and TRBJ1-1, with 7 bases matching TRBD1. The germline V gene encodes CDR1 KGHSH and CDR2 LQKENI. This CDR3 comprises 14 residues. Losses at the gene ends were 3 bases for V and 6 bases for J; bases not matched to a gene: 7. As DNA, the CDR3 is TGTGCCAGCTCACCTCGGCAGGGGGACGCTGAAGCTTTCTTT. Translated: CASSPRQGDAEAFF.

The rearrangement joins TRBV30 to TRBJ1-4; 7 bases map to TRBD1. The CDR3 is 14 residues long. Germline V gene data show CDR1 as GTSNPN and CDR2 as SVGIG (reference sequence). With 3 bases clipped from V and 8 bases from J, the junction kept 9 bases outside the gene matches. The CDR3 coding sequence is TGTGCCTGGAGGCGGCTAGGAGGGGGCGAAAAACTGTTTTTT. It yields the protein CAWRRLGGGEKLFF.

The rearrangement joins TRBV2 to TRBJ2-6; D is undetermined. The length of the CDR3 is 17 residues. The ends were cut back, 3 bases at V and 0 bases at J, with 12 bases in the middle. The germline V gene encodes CDR1 SNHLY and CDR2 FYNNEI. CDR3 residues: CASSDNPYPSGANVLTF. The CDR3 DNA reads as TGTGCCAGCAGTGATAATCCGTATCCCTCTGGGGCCAACGTCCTGACTTTC.

This rearrangement joins TRBV7-8 to TRBJ1-5, with 7 bases fitting TRBD1. The CDR3 covers 12 residues. V trimming: 1 base; J trimming: 16 bases; junction bases outside the gene matches: 7. CDR1 SGHVS and CDR2 FQNEAQ come from the germline V gene. The CDR3 nucleotides are TGTGCCAGCAGCTTAGAAAGGACAGGTCTCCATTTT. Protein: CASSLERTGLHF.

The rearrangement joins TRBV18 to TRBJ1-2; D ambiguous. CDR1 is KGHSH and CDR2 is LQKENI in the germline V gene. The CDR3 loop spans 14 amino acids. V was pared by 3 bases and J by 6 bases, with 14 bases between. The CDR3 loop is CASSPTPRLDGYTF. The CDR3, as DNA: TGTGCCAGCTCACCGACTCCCCGATTGGATGGCTACACCTTC.

The chain links TRBV27 to TRBJ2-1; TRBD2 matches 8 bases. Germline V gene data show CDR1 as MNHEY and CDR2 as SMNVEV (reference sequence). J gave up 9 bases and V 9 bases, and 10 bases lay outside the gene matches. The CDR3 contains 13 residues. This CDR3 reads CARSFDRGGEQFF. CDR3 bases: TGTGCCAGGTCCTTCGACCGGGGGGGTGAGCAGTTCTTC.

V and J are TRBV2 and TRBJ1-2; TRBD1 matches 8 bases. J was trimmed by 7 bases and V by 4 bases; bases with no gene match: 5. Germline CDR1 is SNHLY and CDR2 is FYNNEI. This CDR3 region has 13 residues. CDR3 nucleotides: TGTGCCAGCAGTGTTTCACAGGGGGTTGGCTACACCTTC. Its protein is CASSVSQGVGYTF. Together with reference TRBV2 and TRBJ1-2, the CDR3 gives the full variable domain: EPEVTQTPSHQVTQMGQEVILRCVPISNHLYFYWYRQILGQKVEFLVSFYNNEISEKSEIFDDQFSVERPDGSNFTLKIRSTKLEDSAMYFCASSVSQGVGYTFGSGTRLTVV.

V usage is TRBV5-1 and J usage is TRBJ1-1; maybe TRBD1 (6 bases). The CDR3 runs 12 residues. Trimming cost V 4 bases and J 6 bases, with 10 bases left between them. Germline CDR1 is SGHRS and CDR2 is YFSETQ. The CDR3: CASSPRGAEAFF. CDR3 coding DNA: TGCGCCAGCAGCCCTAGGGGGGCTGAAGCTTTCTTT.

The chain links TRBV30 to TRBJ1-2, with D unclear. Trimming cost V 0 bases and J 0 bases, with 11 bases left between them. Germline V lookup: CDR1 GTSNPN, CDR2 SVGIG (reference sequence). CDR3 length equals 15 residues. CDR3 sequence (DNA): TGTGCCTGGAGTGTATTGGGCTCAGCTAACTATGGCTACACCTTC. It codes for CAWSVLGSANYGYTF.